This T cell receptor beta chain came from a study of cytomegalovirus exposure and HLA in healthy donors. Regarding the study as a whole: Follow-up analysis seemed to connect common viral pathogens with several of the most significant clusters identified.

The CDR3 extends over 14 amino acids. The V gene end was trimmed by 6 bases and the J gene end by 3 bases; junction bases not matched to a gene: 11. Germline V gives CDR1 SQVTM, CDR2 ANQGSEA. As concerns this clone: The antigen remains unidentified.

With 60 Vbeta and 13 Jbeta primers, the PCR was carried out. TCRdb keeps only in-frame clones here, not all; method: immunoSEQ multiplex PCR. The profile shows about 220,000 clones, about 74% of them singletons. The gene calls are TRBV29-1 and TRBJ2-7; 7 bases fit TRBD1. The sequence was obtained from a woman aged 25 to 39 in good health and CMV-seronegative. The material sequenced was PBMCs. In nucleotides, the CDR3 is TGCAGCGTCGGGGCCGCAGGGGGTGTCTACGAGCAGTACTTC. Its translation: CSVGAAGGVYEQYF.